This TCR beta chain was sequenced during a study of cytomegalovirus exposure and HLA in healthy donors. Across the study: Early on, a data release was issued that held 85 million to 95 million unique TCRs from HLA-typed donors. Ancestry clustering placed about 80% of several hundred genotyped donors in the Caucasian-associated cluster.

The V end was cut by 0 bases, the J end by 6 bases, with 17 bases between. The germline gives CDR1 LNHNV, CDR2 YYDKDF (reference sequence). CDR3 length equals 17 residues. With 60 Vbeta and 13 Jbeta primers, the PCR was carried out. Profiled with immunoSEQ multiplex PCR; TCRdb holds only in-frame clones, not every one. Found here are roughly 80,000 clones, around two thirds of them singletons; the top ten hold 6.9%. The receptor was derived from a woman aged 45-60 years in good health and CMV-seropositive. Sequences were obtained from PBMCs. This chain joins TRBV15 and TRBJ2-2; D gene unclear. The CDR3 DNA reads TGTGCCACCAGCAGAGATTTACAGAGTAGTCCCTCCGGGGAGCTGTTTTTT. Encoded protein: CATSRDLQSSPSGELFF.